This TCR beta chain was documented in a study of shared clonotypes between healthy human individuals. The CDR3 has 16 amino acids. CDR1 is MGHDK, CDR2 SYGVNS, per germline. V lost 4 bases to trimming and J lost 0 bases, with 15 bases between them. CD45RO negativity and positive selection for CCR7 defined naive CD8 cells, a population that excluded terminally differentiated effector memory CD45RA+ cells. TCRdb keeps only in-frame clones here, not all; method: immunoSEQ multiplex PCR. The sample includes about 2.1 million clones, 85% to 95% seen only once; the top ten take over 1.5%. Sequenced: naive CD8+ T cells from PBMCs. The rearrangement uses TRBV25-1 and TRBJ1-1; D is uncertain. This sequence was found in a man aged 18 to 29 in good health. Some clones in this sample may be carry-over from other donors' samples. DNA for the CDR3: TGTGCCAGCAGTGTAGGGTTAGGTGAATTGAACACTGAAGCTTTCTTT. Its translation: CASSVGLGELNTEAFF.